These 30 T cell receptor beta chains were all obtained from the same sample, sequenced in a study of high-grade serous ovarian cancer treatment subgroups. TCRdb's copy holds only in-frame clones and misses some; the assay was immunoSEQ multiplex PCR. The sample holds 4,500 or so clones, 75% to 85% seen once. Tumor samples were obtained before definitive surgery or chemotherapy. Sequencing was done on a sample of tumor tissue. The source is a human donor with high-grade serous ovarian cancer.

The rearrangement uses TRBV27 and TRBJ2-7; TRBD1 agrees at 9 bases. V was clipped by 8 bases and J by 1 base; unmatched bases: 0. Germline CDR1 and CDR2: MNHEY and SMNVEV (reference sequence). The CDR3 is made up of 12 amino acids. In DNA form, the CDR3 reads TGTGCCAGCGGGACAGGGTCCTACGAGCAGTACTTC. It is translated as CASGTGSYEQYF.

The J gene is TRBJ2-4, the V gene TRBV6-1; D remains ambiguous. Germline CDR1 is MNHNS and CDR2 is SASEGT. V shed 1 base and J shed 0 bases, with 7 bases lying between them. The CDR3 sequence is 15 residues long. The CDR3 region has the DNA TGTGCCAGCAGTGAAGTACTTCTAGCCAAAAACATTCAGTACTTC. Translated, it gives CASSEVLLAKNIQYF.

This clone was counted a single time. This chain joins TRBV7-2 and TRBJ1-1; TRBD1 agrees at 8 bases. Germline trimming cut 8 bases from V and 7 bases from J; bases unmatched to any gene: 3. CDR3 size: 11 residues. CDR1 and CDR2 (germline): SGHTA, FQGNSA. CDR3 loop: CASGDRNEAFF. The DNA for the CDR3 is TGTGCCAGCGGGGACAGGAATGAAGCTTTCTTT.

This chain connects TRBV7-2 to TRBJ1-2; TRBD1 aligns across 8 bases. Germline trimming cut 1 base from V and 6 bases from J; bases unmatched to any gene: 7. Per the germline V gene, CDR1 is SGHTA and CDR2 is FQGNSA. This CDR3 comprises 15 residues. The CDR3 bases are TGTGCCAGCAGCTTAGTTCAGGGGGCTTGGGATGGCTACACCTTC. Its protein product is CASSLVQGAWDGYTF.

The CDR3, as DNA: TGTGCCAGCAGTGACTTTAGCGGGGGGGCTGGCGGAGATACGCAGTATTTT. Protein product: CASSDFSGGAGGDTQYF. This chain joins TRBV6-4 and TRBJ2-3; 11 bases fit TRBD2. Germline values: CDR1 MRHNA, CDR2 SNTAGT. The length of the CDR3 is 17 residues. With 1 base clipped from V and 5 bases from J, the junction kept 8 bases outside the gene matches.

This clone was counted only a few times. The chain recombines TRBV6-5 with TRBJ2-5, with no clear D. Germline lookup yields CDR1 MNHEY and CDR2 SVGAGI. Trimming took off 0 bases at V and 2 bases at J, with 7 bases between the two ends. This CDR3 is 14 amino acids long. The CDR3 loop is CASSYSNAQETQYF. The DNA of the CDR3 is TGTGCCAGCAGTTACTCCAATGCTCAAGAGACCCAGTACTTC.

The chain is built from TRBV7-8 and TRBJ2-7; D is perhaps TRBD1 (6 bases). Germline V gene data show CDR1 as SGHVS and CDR2 as FQNEAQ. The CDR3 is made up of 15 amino acids. Trimming removed 4 bases at V and 2 bases at J, with 15 bases between. The CDR3 coding sequence is TGTGCCAGCAGCTCCCGGGACATAACGCCCTACGAGCAGTACTTC. Its translation is CASSSRDITPYEQYF. The full variable domain, its missing parts supplied by reference TRBV7-8 and TRBJ2-7, is GAGVSQSPRYKVAKRGQDVALRCDPISGHVSLFWYQQALGQGPEFLTYFQNEAQLDKSGLPSDRFFAERPEGSVSTLKIQRTQQEDSAVYLCASSSRDITPYEQYFGPGTRLTVT.

The chain links TRBV5-1 to TRBJ2-3, with D unclear. CDR1 and CDR2 from the germline V gene are SGHRS and YFSETQ. Trimming stripped 2 bases from V and 1 base from J, with 5 bases between. The CDR3 runs 13 residues. CDR3 region: CASSFQGTDTQYF. In DNA form, the CDR3 reads TGCGCCAGCAGCTTTCAGGGCACAGATACGCAGTATTTT.

The V and J genes are TRBV28 and TRBJ2-1; a weak D match, TRBD1 (5 bases). This CDR3 comprises 13 residues. Germline CDR1 reads MDHEN; CDR2 reads SYDVKM. The V end lost 6 bases, the J end lost 8 bases, and 14 bases lay between the germline ends. The CDR3 coding sequence is TGTGCCAGCAGGGCGACAGTCCACGATGAGCAGTTCTTC. Its protein is CASRATVHDEQFF.

The rearrangement joins TRBV7-8 to TRBJ2-2; maybe TRBD2 (6 bases). CDR1 and CDR2 from the germline V gene are SGHVS and FQNEAQ. V shed 7 bases and J shed 6 bases, with 18 bases lying between them. The CDR3 has 15 amino acids. CDR3 loop: CASTRRDWASGELFF. CDR3 nucleotide sequence: TGTGCCAGCACCCGCCGGGACTGGGCCTCCGGGGAGCTGTTTTTT.

The chain joins TRBV9 to TRBJ2-2, with 8 bases aligning to TRBD2. V lost 1 base to trimming and J lost 2 bases; unmatched junction nucleotides: 4. CDR1 and CDR2 from the germline V gene are SGDLS and YYNGEE. The CDR3 runs to 16 residues. CDR3: CASSVSAGGNTGELFF. The CDR3 DNA follows: TGTGCCAGCAGCGTATCGGCGGGGGGCAACACCGGGGAGCTGTTTTTT.

This chain links TRBV2 with TRBJ2-3; the D call may be TRBD1 or TRBD2 (5 bases each). This CDR3 comprises 15 residues. The germline gives CDR1 SNHLY, CDR2 FYNNEI. The V end was cut by 5 bases, the J end by 4 bases, with 16 bases between. This chain's CDR3 is CASSSDSRRADTQYF. The DNA of the CDR3 is TGTGCCAGCAGTTCCGACAGCCGGCGGGCAGATACGCAGTATTTT.

J is TRBJ2-7 and V is TRBV6-1; 7 bases match TRBD1. CDR1 and CDR2 from the germline V gene are MNHNS and SASEGT. The CDR3 sequence is 13 residues long. The junction had 6 bases not matched to a gene; V was cut back by 4 bases and J by 6 bases. As DNA, the CDR3 is TGTGCCAGCAGTGGGACAGGTTTGAGCGAGCAGTACTTC. Translated: CASSGTGLSEQYF.

The rearrangement uses TRBV5-4 and TRBJ2-3; perhaps TRBD1 as D (6 bases). The germline V gene encodes CDR1 SGHNT and CDR2 YYREEE (reference sequence). The CDR3 length is 15 residues. The V gene lost 4 bases and the J gene lost 1 base, with 13 bases spanning the gap. The CDR3 DNA reads TGTGCCAGCAGCGCGCAGGGGTCTGGCACAGATACGCAGTATTTT. It translates to CASSAQGSGTDTQYF.

This clone was observed once. The rearrangement joins TRBV5-6 to TRBJ1-2; 9 bases agree with TRBD1. Germline V lookup: CDR1 SGHDT, CDR2 YYEEEE. This CDR3 region has 16 residues. The J segment lost 0 bases and the V segment lost 3 bases, leaving 6 bases of the junction unmatched. Here the CDR3 DNA reads TGTGCCAGCAGCTCCCAAACAGGGGGCGCTAACTATGGCTACACCTTC. This sequence encodes CASSSQTGGANYGYTF.

This clone was seen once. This sequence joins TRBV20-1 and TRBJ1-2; D remains unclear. Trimming left V 4 bases short and J 2 bases short, with 2 bases between. Germline V gene sequence: CDR1 DFQATT, CDR2 SNEGSKA (reference sequence). This CDR3 contains 10 residues. As DNA, the CDR3 is TGCAGTGCTACCAACTATGGCTACACCTTC. This sequence encodes CSATNYGYTF.

The CDR3 is CASSTGNTEAFF. CDR3 sequence (DNA): TGTGCCAGCAGTACAGGGAACACTGAAGCTTTCTTT. V is TRBV28 and J is TRBJ1-1, with D tentatively TRBD1 (5 bases). Germline V gives CDR1 MDHEN, CDR2 SYDVKM. The CDR3 consists of 12 residues. V was trimmed by 5 bases and J by 1 base, leaving 5 bases between them.

The chain recombines TRBV7-2 with TRBJ2-5; 10 nucleotides align to TRBD2. With 5 bases clipped from V and 3 bases from J, the junction kept 3 bases outside the gene matches. Germline assignment: CDR1 SGHTA and CDR2 FQGNSA. This CDR3 comprises 14 residues. CDR3 DNA: TGTGCCAGCAGCCGAAGCGGGGGGGAAGAGACCCAGTACTTC. Its protein is CASSRSGGEETQYF.

The V call is TRBV9, the J call TRBJ1-3; possibly TRBD1 for D (5 bases). V was trimmed by 3 bases and J by 1 base, leaving 8 bases between them. The CDR3 spans 14 residues. Germline V lookup: CDR1 SGDLS, CDR2 YYNGEE. Written as DNA, the CDR3 is TGTGCCAGCAGCGCCAGGGTATCTGGAAACACCATATATTTT. Amino acids: CASSARVSGNTIYF.

The chain combines TRBV5-6 with TRBJ1-6; D is unresolved. CDR3 size: 13 residues. Germline V lookup: CDR1 SGHDT, CDR2 YYEEEE. V lost 7 bases and J 7 bases, leaving 12 bases between the germline ends. The CDR3 sequence is CASEHYRNSPLHF. DNA of the CDR3: TGTGCCAGCGAACACTATAGGAATTCACCCCTCCACTTT.

This chain joins TRBV2 and TRBJ2-3; D gene unclear. CDR3 size: 12 residues. The germline V gene has CDR1 SNHLY and CDR2 FYNNEI. Trimming took off 2 bases at V and 3 bases at J, with 3 bases between the two ends. The CDR3 nucleotides are TGTGCCAGCAGTGAAAATACAGATACGCAGTATTTT. This codes for CASSENTDTQYF.

V gene TRBV7-6 combines with J gene TRBJ2-2; D tentatively fits TRBD1 or TRBD2 (5 bases each). This CDR3 comprises 16 residues. CDR1 is SGHVS, CDR2 FNYEAQ, per germline. V was cut by 2 bases and J by 3 bases, with 13 bases left in between. The CDR3 DNA follows: TGTGCCAGCAGCTTACAGCCTGGGGGTGACACCGGGGAGCTGTTTTTT. This gives the protein CASSLQPGGDTGELFF.

The chain combines TRBV6-1 with TRBJ1-1; maybe TRBD1 (5 bases). CDR3 length: 15 residues. Trimming left V 6 bases short and J 4 bases short, with 18 bases between. Germline V gene lookup returns CDR1 MNHNS and CDR2 SASEGT. CDR3 amino acids: CASRPEVGGGTEAFF. The DNA for the CDR3 is TGTGCCAGCAGGCCCGAAGTGGGGGGGGGCACTGAAGCTTTCTTT.

The chain uses TRBV4-1 and TRBJ2-1, with 8 bases that match TRBD1. Trimming took 0 bases from V and 3 from J; bases not matched to a gene: 1. The CDR3 runs 15 residues. Germline-derived CDR1 and CDR2 are MGHRA and YSYEKL. CDR3 loop: CASSQDGQGYNEQFF. The CDR3 DNA reads TGCGCCAGCAGCCAAGACGGACAGGGCTACAATGAGCAGTTCTTC.

This sequence joins TRBV7-9 and TRBJ2-1; TRBD2 aligns across 7 bases. The CDR3 spans 14 residues. Germline CDR1 is SEHNR and CDR2 is FQNEAQ (reference sequence). The junction had 6 bases not matched to a gene; V was cut back by 2 bases and J by 8 bases. The CDR3: CASSLSGAVDEQFF. As DNA, the CDR3 is TGTGCCAGCAGCTTAAGCGGGGCCGTGGATGAGCAGTTCTTC.

The chain links TRBV7-9 to TRBJ1-4; D is uncertain. Germline values: CDR1 SEHNR, CDR2 FQNEAQ (reference sequence). The germline V and J ends were trimmed by 5 bases and 0 bases, with 10 bases remaining between them. The CDR3 is 15 amino acids. In nucleotides, the CDR3 is TGTGCCAGCAGCGACATTAGCGCAACTAATGAAAAACTGTTTTTT. Translation: CASSDISATNEKLFF.

The chain links TRBV6-5 to TRBJ1-1, with TRBD1 matching 7 bases. From germline, CDR1 is MNHEY and CDR2 SVGAGI. J lost 1 base, V lost 5 bases, and 1 base had no gene match. The CDR3 totals 13 residues. The CDR3 DNA is TGTGCCAGCAGTCGACAGGGGAACACTGAAGCTTTCTTT. It is translated as CASSRQGNTEAFF.

J is TRBJ1-2 and V is TRBV7-9; the D is unclear. Trimming removed 5 bases at V and 8 bases at J, with 12 bases between. Germline CDR1 is SEHNR and CDR2 is FQNEAQ (reference sequence). CDR3 size: 12 residues. CDR3 coding DNA: TGTGCCAGCAGCCCAGCGGGAGTGGGCTACACCTTC. Amino acid sequence: CASSPAGVGYTF.

This rearrangement joins TRBV5-6 to TRBJ1-2; the D is unclear. Germline values: CDR1 SGHDT, CDR2 YYEEEE. CDR3 size: 13 residues. V was clipped by 0 bases and J by 4 bases, with 7 bases between them. CDR3: CASSLGNLYGYTF. DNA of the CDR3: TGTGCCAGCAGCTTGGGAAACCTCTATGGCTACACCTTC.

This clone came up a few times. This sequence joins TRBV27 and TRBJ2-7, with D possibly TRBD2 on 5 matching bases. The germline V gene has CDR1 MNHEY and CDR2 SMNVEV (reference sequence). CDR3 length: 15 amino acids. V dropped 5 bases and J dropped 5 bases, with 19 bases sitting between them. The CDR3 DNA is TGTGCCAGCAGTCCCCGGGATCTTAAGGTGGACGAGCAGTACTTC. Its protein is CASSPRDLKVDEQYF.